This T cell receptor (beta chain) was captured by sequencing in a study of breast tumors, draining lymph nodes, adjacent tissues. A remark on this clonotype: Antigen: not known.

Study-wide results and caveats: Luminal-like breast cancer showed significantly higher tumor–nontumor repertoire similarity than basal-like. Tumors had less TCR diversity than lymph nodes, more than nontumor tissue.

Germline V gene data show CDR1 as MNHEY and CDR2 as SVGAGI. The CDR3 consists of 15 residues. V lost 5 bases, J lost 2 bases, and 13 bases lay in between. From the multiplex PCR reads, TCRdb called clonotypes with MiXCR, one entry per CDR3 protein. The sample shows more than 7,500 distinct CDR3 sequences, around 80% of them seen only once. Sequenced material: tumor-adjacent breast tissue. The receptor comes from a female donor with breast cancer. Some clones in this sample may be carry-over from other donors' samples. V and J are TRBV6-5 and TRBJ1-3, with TRBD1 as a possible D gene (5 bases). The CDR3 DNA follows: TGTGCCAGCAGTGAAGAGGGGCTTGCTGGAAACACCATATATTTT. Protein: CASSEEGLAGNTIYF.